This paragraph reports one TCR beta chain. Authors' data handling: Reference gene primer amplification gave nucleated cell count estimates. Profiled with immunoSEQ multiplex PCR; TCRdb holds only in-frame clones, not every one. That table furnishes V, J and clone size, whereas the DNA furnished D and trimming. The sample has about 140,000 clones; over 80% are singletons. This specimen belongs to a study of blood T cell repertoires in COVID-19. The wider study: T cells, B-cell-depleted T cells, or PBMCs provided the cDNA or gDNA that served as material.

This CDR3 has 14 amino acids. In germline, CDR1 is ENHRY, CDR2 SYGVKD. J lost 5 bases, V lost 6 bases, and 10 bases had no gene match. Seattle participants joined during active infection and were tracked over time. The rearrangement links TRBV10-3 to TRBJ2-7, with 7 positions matching TRBD1. The source material was peripheral blood. This sequence was found in a man younger than 45 with COVID-19, enrolled during active disease. For the CDR3, the DNA is TGTGCCATCAGCCCACAGGGGTCCTTCCACGAGCAGTACTTC. Translated: CAISPQGSFHEQYF.